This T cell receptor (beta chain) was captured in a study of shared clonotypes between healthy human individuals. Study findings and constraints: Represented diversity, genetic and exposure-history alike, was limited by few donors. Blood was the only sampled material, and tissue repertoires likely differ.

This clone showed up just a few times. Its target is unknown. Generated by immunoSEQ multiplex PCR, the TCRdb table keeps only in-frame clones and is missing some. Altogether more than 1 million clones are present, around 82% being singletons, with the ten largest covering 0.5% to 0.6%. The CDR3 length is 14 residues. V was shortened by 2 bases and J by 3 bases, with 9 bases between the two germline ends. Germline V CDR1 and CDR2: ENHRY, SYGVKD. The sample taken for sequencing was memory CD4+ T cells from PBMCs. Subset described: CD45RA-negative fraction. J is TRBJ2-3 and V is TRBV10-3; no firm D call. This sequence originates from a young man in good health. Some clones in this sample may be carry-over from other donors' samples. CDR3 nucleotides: TGTGCCATCAGTGAGGTCTCGGTGACAGATACGCAGTATTTT. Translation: CAISEVSVTDTQYF.